The subject of this entry is one TCR beta chain. No antigen is known for it. The record originates from a study of T-cell memory formation after mild COVID-19. Overall study findings and caveats: A second wave expanding day 15 to 37 was CD4+-biased; contracting clones were balanced. The main location of contracting CD4+ clones was CM and EM, and that of contracting CD8+ clones was EMRA.

One entry per CDR3 protein results from TCRdb running MiXCR on the 5' RACE reads. Of under 600,000 distinct CDR3 sequences in the sample, about 20% were seen once. V lost 0 bases to trimming and J lost 10 bases, with 14 bases between them. This CDR3 contains 14 residues. CDR1 is SGHRS, CDR2 YFSETQ, per germline. Sequencing was done on a sample of PBMCs or a T cell subset sorted from them (not recorded which). This TCR derives from an adult woman who had mild COVID-19 (a few samples of this study predate the infection). Cell type and time point are not known. The genes are TRBV5-1 and TRBJ2-1; D possibly uses TRBD1 or TRBD2 (5 bases each). The CDR3: CASSLAVSGREQFF. CDR3 DNA sequence: TGCGCCAGCAGCTTGGCCGTTTCGGGGCGGGAGCAGTTCTTC. The full variable domain, in which reference TRBV5-1 and TRBJ2-1 provide the parts outside the CDR3, is KAGVTQTPRYLIKTRGQQVTLSCSPISGHRSVSWYQQTPGQGLQFLFEYFSETQRNKGNFPGRFSGRQFSNSRSEMNVSTLELGDSALYLCASSLAVSGREQFFGPGTRLTVL.